The rows below give T cell receptor beta chains drawn from one sample of a study of shared clonotypes between healthy human individuals. This table comes from immunoSEQ multiplex PCR, and its TCRdb copy is limited to in-frame clones, with some not included. The repertoire has about 320,000 clones, about nine tenths of them found once; the top ten carry 15% to 20%. The sequenced material came from memory CD8+ T cells sorted from blood. These receptors came from a man between 18 and 29 years old in good health. Both conserved end residues are part of each CDR3. The D gene is left open where the match is weak. Not every row has a clone size; where given, it reads once, few, many or a size class.

abundance: NA; v_gene: TRBV7-9; d_gene: NA; j_gene: TRBJ1-5; CDR3aa: CASSWGLGGGSNQPQHF; CDR3nt: TGTGCCAGCAGCTGGGGGTTAGGCGGTGGTAGCAATCAGCCCCAGCATTTT
abundance: once; v_gene: TRBV9; d_gene: NA; j_gene: TRBJ2-1; CDR3aa: CASSVDLDGSSYNEQFF; CDR3nt: TGTGCCAGCAGCGTAGACCTGGATGGAAGCTCCTACAATGAGCAGTTCTTC
abundance: NA; v_gene: TRBV4-1; d_gene: NA; j_gene: TRBJ1-1; CDR3aa: CASSLGSMNTEAFF; CDR3nt: TGCGCCAGCAGCCTAGGCAGCATGAACACTGAAGCTTTCTTT
abundance: NA; v_gene: TRBV29-1; d_gene: NA; j_gene: TRBJ1-2; CDR3aa: CSVDSREDLYGYTF; CDR3nt: TGCAGCGTTGACTCTCGTGAGGACCTCTATGGCTACACCTTC
abundance: NA; v_gene: TRBV27; d_gene: TRBD2; j_gene: TRBJ2-2; CDR3aa: CASSLVGGAGELFF; CDR3nt: TGTGCCAGCAGTTTAGTTGGGGGGGCCGGGGAGCTGTTTTTT
abundance: NA; v_gene: TRBV28; d_gene: NA; j_gene: TRBJ1-6; CDR3aa: CASSLGAKSSPLHF; CDR3nt: TGTGCCAGCAGTCTCGGGGCCAAGTCTTCACCCCTCCACTTT
abundance: NA; v_gene: TRBV29-1; d_gene: TRBD1; j_gene: TRBJ2-5; CDR3aa: CSVEVIGDRGLLETQYF; CDR3nt: TGCAGCGTTGAAGTAATCGGGGACAGGGGGCTATTGGAGACCCAGTACTTC
abundance: NA; v_gene: TRBV13; d_gene: TRBD2; j_gene: TRBJ2-7; CDR3aa: CASGVAGGPYEQYF; CDR3nt: TGTGCCAGCGGAGTAGCGGGAGGCCCCTACGAGCAGTACTTC
abundance: few; v_gene: TRBV4-1; d_gene: NA; j_gene: TRBJ2-7; CDR3aa: CASSQERHYEQYF; CDR3nt: TGCGCCAGCAGCCAAGAACGGCACTACGAGCAGTACTTC
abundance: NA; v_gene: TRBV28; d_gene: NA; j_gene: TRBJ2-7; CDR3aa: CASSYHLAGSTYEQYF; CDR3nt: TGTGCCAGCAGTTATCATCTAGCAGGGTCGACCTACGAGCAGTACTTC
abundance: NA; v_gene: TRBV28; d_gene: TRBD1; j_gene: TRBJ1-5; CDR3aa: CASSRGGQGAYQPQHF; CDR3nt: TGTGCCAGCAGCCGGGGAGGGCAGGGGGCCTATCAGCCCCAGCATTTT
abundance: few; v_gene: TRBV7-7; d_gene: TRBD1; j_gene: TRBJ2-7; CDR3aa: CASSLGQGVTYEQYF; CDR3nt: TGTGCTAGCAGCTTGGGGCAGGGGGTTACCTACGAGCAGTACTTC
abundance: NA; v_gene: TRBV7-6; d_gene: NA; j_gene: TRBJ1-1; CDR3aa: CASSLYSQQMNTEAFF; CDR3nt: TGTGCCAGCAGCTTATACAGTCAGCAGATGAACACTGAAGCTTTCTTT
abundance: NA; v_gene: TRBV9; d_gene: TRBD1; j_gene: TRBJ1-2; CDR3aa: CASSETSGTGGNYGYTF; CDR3nt: TGTGCCAGCAGCGAGACATCCGGGACAGGGGGGAACTATGGCTACACCTTC
abundance: NA; v_gene: TRBV11-2; d_gene: NA; j_gene: TRBJ2-7; CDR3aa: CASSFGGYEQYF; CDR3nt: TGTGCCAGCAGCTTCGGCGGCTACGAGCAGTACTTC
abundance: NA; v_gene: TRBV27; d_gene: TRBD2; j_gene: TRBJ2-1; CDR3aa: CASSFLPGTTREQFF; CDR3nt: TGTGCCAGCAGCTTCTTACCCGGGACTACCCGTGAGCAGTTCTTC
abundance: NA; v_gene: TRBV6-5; d_gene: NA; j_gene: TRBJ2-5; CDR3aa: CASSYSGSQYF; CDR3nt: TGTGCCAGCAGTTACTCGGGTTCTCAGTACTTC
abundance: NA; v_gene: TRBV4-2; d_gene: NA; j_gene: TRBJ2-7; CDR3aa: CASSQDSRGANYEQYF; CDR3nt: TGTGCCAGCAGCCAAGATTCCCGGGGGGCCAACTACGAGCAGTACTTC
abundance: NA; v_gene: TRBV4-3; d_gene: TRBD1; j_gene: TRBJ1-1; CDR3aa: CASSQDGTANAMNTEAFF; CDR3nt: TGCGCCAGCAGCCAAGATGGGACAGCGAACGCAATGAACACTGAAGCTTTCTTT
abundance: once; v_gene: TRBV9; d_gene: NA; j_gene: TRBJ2-7; CDR3aa: CASSVGASADEQYF; CDR3nt: TGTGCCAGCAGCGTAGGGGCTAGCGCGGACGAGCAGTACTTC
abundance: once; v_gene: TRBV27; d_gene: NA; j_gene: TRBJ1-4; CDR3aa: CASSTGAWPNEKLFF; CDR3nt: TGTGCCAGCAGTACGGGGGCCTGGCCTAATGAAAAACTGTTTTTT
abundance: NA; v_gene: TRBV9; d_gene: NA; j_gene: TRBJ1-3; CDR3aa: CASSEAGVGNTIYF; CDR3nt: TGTGCCAGCAGCGAGGCAGGGGTCGGAAACACCATATATTTT
abundance: NA; v_gene: TRBV12-5; d_gene: NA; j_gene: TRBJ1-1; CDR3aa: CASGLDGGYTEAFF; CDR3nt: TGTGCTAGTGGTTTGGACGGAGGGTATACTGAAGCTTTCTTT
abundance: few; v_gene: TRBV4-1; d_gene: NA; j_gene: TRBJ1-2; CDR3aa: CASSTLEGSSTRYGYTF; CDR3nt: TGCGCCAGCAGCACCTTAGAGGGGAGCTCGACTAGGTATGGCTACACCTTC
abundance: once; v_gene: TRBV4-1; d_gene: TRBD1; j_gene: TRBJ1-5; CDR3aa: CASSQVGGRGLHQPQHF; CDR3nt: TGCGCCAGCAGCCAAGTCGGAGGCAGGGGGCTTCATCAGCCCCAGCATTTT